This section outlines one T cell receptor (beta chain) sequence together with its context. The sample belongs to a study of T cell responses to AZD1222 COVID-19 vaccine. Germline CDR1 is MDHEN and CDR2 is SYDVKM. Germline trimming cut 4 bases from V and 6 bases from J; bases unmatched to any gene: 8. The CDR3 spans 16 residues. TCRdb's copy holds only in-frame clones and misses some; the assay was immunoSEQ multiplex PCR. The sample holds about 120,000 clones, around 90% seen once. The chain recombines TRBV28 with TRBJ1-4, with 10 bases matching TRBD1. The specimen was peripheral blood, collected 28 days after the second dose of the MenACWY control vaccine. The sequence was collected from an adult who received the MenACWY meningococcal vaccine as a control. The DNA for the CDR3 is TGTGCCAGCAGTTCTATTGACAGGGGGCGCGATGAAAAACTGTTTTTT. It codes for CASSSIDRGRDEKLFF.